The 5 T cell receptor beta chains listed next were all sequenced from one sample in a study of blood T cell repertoires in COVID-19. The repertoire was sequenced with immunoSEQ multiplex PCR; TCRdb's copy has only in-frame clones and lacks some. The sample includes roughly 260,000 clones, approximately 86% of them seen just once. The sequenced material came from PBMCs or T cells enriched from blood (not recorded which). These TCRs come from a young woman who had recovered from COVID-19.

The chain joins TRBV19 to TRBJ1-1; D is ambiguous. Per germline, CDR1 LNHDA and CDR2 SQIVND (reference sequence). V was pared by 11 bases and J by 4 bases, with 14 bases between. This CDR3 comprises 12 residues. CDR3 residues: CASGRVITEAFF. CDR3 bases: TGTGCCTCTGGTCGGGTTATCACTGAAGCTTTCTTT.

In nucleotides, the CDR3 is TGTGCCAGCAGCTTTGATAGCGGGGGGGCCGACGAGCAGTACTTC. As protein: CASSFDSGGADEQYF. The chain has TRBV7-2 and TRBJ2-7; TRBD2 agrees at 11 bases. From germline, CDR1 is SGHTA and CDR2 FQGNSA. J gave up 5 bases and V 3 bases, and 6 bases lay outside the gene matches. This CDR3 has 15 amino acids.

The J gene is TRBJ1-4, the V gene TRBV12-2. TRBV12-2 is noted as a pseudogene. CDR3 length equals 15 residues. CDR3 region: CASRRTGRANEKLFF. The CDR3 nucleotides read TGTGCAAGTCGCCGTACAGGGAGGGCTAATGAAAAACTGTTTTTT.

The table lists this clone with a few counts. This rearrangement joins TRBV7-9 to TRBJ1-4, with a possible D match to TRBD1 (5 bases). The V end was cut by 5 bases, the J end by 7 bases, with 20 bases between. Germline V gives CDR1 SEHNR, CDR2 FQNEAQ (reference sequence). This CDR3 region has 16 residues. CDR3 loop: CASSPPTGPLFEKLFF. The CDR3 region has the DNA TGTGCCAGCAGCCCACCTACAGGCCCCCTCTTTGAAAAACTGTTTTTT.

The chain joins TRBV4-3 to TRBJ1-2; possibly TRBD1 for D (6 bases). V dropped 2 bases and J dropped 5 bases, with 15 bases sitting between them. The CDR3 has 15 residues. Germline CDR1 LGHNA, CDR2 YSLEER. CDR3 nucleotides: TGCGCCAGCAGCCAAAATCACAGGGATGGGTATGGCTACACCTTC. This translates into CASSQNHRDGYGYTF.